This T cell receptor (beta chain) was captured by sequencing in a study of blood T cell repertoires in COVID-19. The data were produced by immunoSEQ multiplex PCR, yet TCRdb's version contains in-frame clones alone and is incomplete. The table shows about 270,000 clones, with about nine tenths occurring only once. The CDR3 is made up of 16 amino acids. With V trimmed by 1 base and J by 6 bases, 8 bases remained unmatched. Germline V CDR1 and CDR2: SGHRS, YFSETQ. The V gene is TRBV5-1, the J gene TRBJ2-5, with 11 nucleotides matching TRBD2. The clonotype originates from a woman aged 55-69 years who had recovered from COVID-19. The sequencing input was PBMCs or T cells enriched from blood (not recorded which). The CDR3 loop reads CASSLMSSGGLKTQYF. In DNA, the CDR3 is TGCGCCAGCAGCTTGATGTCTAGCGGGGGGCTGAAGACCCAGTACTTC.